Below, 3 T cell receptor beta chains from the same sample are listed, as sequenced in a study of identical twins. In TCRdb, the 5' RACE reads were re-called with MiXCR into one record per CDR3 protein. Among roughly 1,500,000 distinct CDR3 sequences listed, about 30% were seen once. The specimen sequenced was cord blood. Receptors originate from a newborn girl in good health.

The chain recombines TRBV20-1 with TRBJ2-1, with 11 positions matching TRBD2. V lost 0 bases to trimming and J lost 3 bases; unmatched junction nucleotides: 7. The CDR3 contains 17 residues. Germline CDR1 reads DFQATT; CDR2 reads SNEGSKA (reference sequence). The CDR3 spells CSARDDSGRALYNEQFF. In DNA form, the CDR3 reads TGCAGTGCTAGAGATGATAGCGGGAGGGCCCTCTACAATGAGCAGTTCTTC.

The CDR3, as DNA: TGCAGTGCCCGGACCCGCAATGAGCAGTTCTTC. It encodes CSARTRNEQFF. V and J are TRBV20-1 and TRBJ2-1; D gene ambiguous. Germline CDR1 DFQATT, CDR2 SNEGSKA (reference sequence). Between the trimmed V and J ends, which lost 6 bases and 6 bases, there was a span of 9 bases. The CDR3 covers 11 residues.

Comments on this clonotype: An end of the junction differs from the germline gene, which may be a read error. This chain uses TRBV27 with TRBJ1-2, with D maybe TRBD1 (5 bases). Germline-derived CDR1 and CDR2 are MNHEY and SMNVEV (reference sequence). This CDR3 has 14 amino acids. The CDR3, as DNA: TGTGCCAGCAGTCCCCCCGGGACGGTCTATAGCTACACCTTC. Its translation: CASSPPGTVYSYTF.